The rows below give T cell receptor beta chains drawn from one sample of a study of CD8+ T cells in alopecia areata. Produced via immunoSEQ multiplex PCR; TCRdb's table is partial and in-frame only. The sample includes 90,000 to 100,000 clones, about two fifths seen only once; the top ten take 1% to 1.5%. The specimen sequenced was CD4+ T cells sorted from blood. These receptors all come from a human donor with alopecia areata. The CDR3 runs from the conserved cysteine through the conserved F or W. Each record gives: D gene, clone size, V gene, J gene, CDR3 protein, CDR3 DNA. The D gene is left open where the match is weak. Clone size is given for some rows only: seen once, a few or many times, or a class if the clone is expanded.

D gene: NA; clone size: NA; V gene: TRBV7-9; J gene: TRBJ1-6; CDR3 protein: CASSLSQGVSPLHF; CDR3 DNA: TGTGCCAGCAGCTTATCACAGGGAGTTTCACCCCTCCACTTT
D gene: NA; clone size: NA; V gene: TRBV30; J gene: TRBJ2-5; CDR3 protein: CAWSGPSVGETQYF; CDR3 DNA: TGTGCCTGGAGTGGGCCTAGTGTAGGAGAGACCCAGTACTTC
D gene: NA; clone size: NA; V gene: TRBV5-1; J gene: TRBJ2-5; CDR3 protein: CASSLAWGTGETQYF; CDR3 DNA: TGCGCCAGCAGCTTGGCCTGGGGGACCGGAGAGACCCAGTACTTC
D gene: NA; clone size: NA; V gene: TRBV5-6; J gene: TRBJ2-3; CDR3 protein: CASTTLGGGGADTQYF; CDR3 DNA: TGTGCCAGCACCACTCTAGGAGGGGGGGGCGCAGATACGCAGTATTTT
D gene: NA; clone size: NA; V gene: TRBV18; J gene: TRBJ1-3; CDR3 protein: CASSERGNTIYF; CDR3 DNA: TGTGCCAGCTCCGAGAGGGGAAACACCATATATTTT
D gene: NA; clone size: few; V gene: TRBV2; J gene: TRBJ2-5; CDR3 protein: CASRADSYETQYF; CDR3 DNA: TGTGCCAGCAGGGCAGACAGCTATGAGACCCAGTACTTC
D gene: TRBD1; clone size: few; V gene: TRBV29-1; J gene: TRBJ1-1; CDR3 protein: CSASGTGNTEAFF; CDR3 DNA: TGCAGCGCATCCGGGACAGGAAACACTGAAGCTTTCTTT
D gene: NA; clone size: few; V gene: TRBV4-2; J gene: TRBJ2-6; CDR3 protein: CASSQRTDSNVLTF; CDR3 DNA: TGTGCCAGCAGCCAACGGACAGATTCCAACGTCCTGACTTTC
D gene: NA; clone size: NA; V gene: TRBV2; J gene: TRBJ1-2; CDR3 protein: CASSERGGAPSNYGYTF; CDR3 DNA: TGTGCCAGCAGTGAAAGGGGAGGGGCCCCCTCTAACTATGGCTACACCTTC
D gene: NA; clone size: few; V gene: TRBV5-1; J gene: TRBJ2-1; CDR3 protein: CASSLEGREQFF; CDR3 DNA: TGCGCCAGCAGCTTGGAGGGCCGGGAGCAGTTCTTC
D gene: NA; clone size: NA; V gene: TRBV30; J gene: TRBJ2-7; CDR3 protein: CASSPGKFYEQYF; CDR3 DNA: TGTGCCTCTTCACCCGGTAAATTCTACGAGCAGTACTTC
D gene: TRBD2; clone size: NA; V gene: TRBV28; J gene: TRBJ2-7; CDR3 protein: CASSPRGSGSSYEQYF; CDR3 DNA: TGTGCCAGCAGCCCCCGGGGTAGCGGGAGCTCCTACGAGCAGTACTTC
D gene: TRBD1; clone size: NA; V gene: TRBV30; J gene: TRBJ1-2; CDR3 protein: CALSLGQAAGYTF; CDR3 DNA: TGTGCCTTATCACTGGGACAGGCGGCTGGCTACACCTTC
D gene: TRBD1; clone size: NA; V gene: TRBV9; J gene: TRBJ2-7; CDR3 protein: CASSVAGTGIYEQYF; CDR3 DNA: TGTGCCAGCAGCGTAGCGGGGACAGGGATCTACGAGCAGTACTTC
D gene: NA; clone size: NA; V gene: TRBV4-2; J gene: TRBJ2-7; CDR3 protein: CASSQGGLVDEQYF; CDR3 DNA: TGTGCCAGCAGCCAAGGGGGCTTGGTGGACGAGCAGTACTTC
D gene: NA; clone size: NA; V gene: TRBV9; J gene: TRBJ2-5; CDR3 protein: CASSVRQEPQETQYF; CDR3 DNA: TGTGCCAGCAGCGTAAGACAGGAGCCCCAAGAGACCCAGTACTTC
D gene: TRBD1; clone size: NA; V gene: TRBV7-3; J gene: TRBJ2-1; CDR3 protein: CASSSPGQGLYEQFF; CDR3 DNA: TGTGCCAGCAGCTCCCCGGGACAGGGCCTCTATGAGCAGTTCTTC
D gene: NA; clone size: few; V gene: TRBV7-9; J gene: TRBJ1-6; CDR3 protein: CASRKDSLRVHF; CDR3 DNA: TGTGCCAGCAGGAAAGACAGCCTAAGGGTCCACTTT
D gene: TRBD1; clone size: few; V gene: TRBV5-6; J gene: TRBJ2-3; CDR3 protein: CASSLMEGTAQYF; CDR3 DNA: TGTGCCAGCAGCCTGATGGAAGGGACAGCGCAGTATTTT
D gene: NA; clone size: NA; V gene: TRBV6-6; J gene: TRBJ2-7; CDR3 protein: CASRLRDSYEQYF; CDR3 DNA: TGTGCCAGCAGGCTGCGGGACAGCTACGAGCAGTACTTC
D gene: TRBD2; clone size: NA; V gene: TRBV5-1; J gene: TRBJ2-7; CDR3 protein: CASSIPGTTYEQYF; CDR3 DNA: TGCGCCAGCAGCATTCCCGGGACTACCTACGAGCAGTACTTC
D gene: TRBD1; clone size: NA; V gene: TRBV15; J gene: TRBJ2-1; CDR3 protein: CATSRDQGAREQFF; CDR3 DNA: TGTGCCACCAGCAGGGATCAGGGGGCCAGAGAGCAGTTCTTC